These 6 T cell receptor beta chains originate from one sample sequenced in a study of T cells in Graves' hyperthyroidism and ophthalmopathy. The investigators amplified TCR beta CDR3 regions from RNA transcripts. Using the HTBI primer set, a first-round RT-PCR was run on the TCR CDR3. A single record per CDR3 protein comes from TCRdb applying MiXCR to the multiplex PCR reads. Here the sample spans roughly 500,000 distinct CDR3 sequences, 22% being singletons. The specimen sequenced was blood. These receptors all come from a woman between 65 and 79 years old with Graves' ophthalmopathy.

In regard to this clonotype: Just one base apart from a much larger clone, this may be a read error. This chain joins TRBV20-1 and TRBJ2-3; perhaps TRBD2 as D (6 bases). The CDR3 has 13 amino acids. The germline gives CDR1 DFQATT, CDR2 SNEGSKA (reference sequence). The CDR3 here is CGARDPVGGTQYF. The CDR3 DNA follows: TGCGGTGCTAGAGATCCGGTTGGGGGGACGCAGTATTTT.

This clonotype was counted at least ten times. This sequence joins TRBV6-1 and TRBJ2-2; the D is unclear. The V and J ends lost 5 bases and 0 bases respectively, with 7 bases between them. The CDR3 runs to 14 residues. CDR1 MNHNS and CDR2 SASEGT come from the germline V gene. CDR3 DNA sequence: TGTGCCAGCAGTACCCTCACGAACACCGGGGAGCTGTTTTTT. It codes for CASSTLTNTGELFF.

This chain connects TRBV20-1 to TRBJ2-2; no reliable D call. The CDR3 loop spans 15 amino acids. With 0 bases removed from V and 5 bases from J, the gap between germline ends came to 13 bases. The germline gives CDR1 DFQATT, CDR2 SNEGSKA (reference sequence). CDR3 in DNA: TGCAGTGCTAGAGATCCGAGCAAAGGAACCGGGGAGCTGTTTTTT. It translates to CSARDPSKGTGELFF.

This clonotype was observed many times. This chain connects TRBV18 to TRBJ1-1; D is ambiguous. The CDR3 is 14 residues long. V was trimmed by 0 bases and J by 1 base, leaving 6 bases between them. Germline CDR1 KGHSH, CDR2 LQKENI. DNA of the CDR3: TGTGCCAGCTCACCACCTTCTCCGAACACTGAAGCTTTCTTT. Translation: CASSPPSPNTEAFF.

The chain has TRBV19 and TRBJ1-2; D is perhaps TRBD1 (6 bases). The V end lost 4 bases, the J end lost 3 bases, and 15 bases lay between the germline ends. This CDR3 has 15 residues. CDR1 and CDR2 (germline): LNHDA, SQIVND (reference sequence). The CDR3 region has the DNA TGTGCCAGTAGTACTCCGGGACACCCCTACTATGGCTACACCTTC. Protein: CASSTPGHPYYGYTF. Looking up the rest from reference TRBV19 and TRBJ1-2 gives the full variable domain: DGGITQSPKYLFRKEGQNVTLSCEQNLNHDAMYWYRQDPGQGLRLIYYSQIVNDFQKGDIAEGYSVSREKKESFPLTVTSAQKNPTAFYLCASSTPGHPYYGYTFGSGTRLTVV.

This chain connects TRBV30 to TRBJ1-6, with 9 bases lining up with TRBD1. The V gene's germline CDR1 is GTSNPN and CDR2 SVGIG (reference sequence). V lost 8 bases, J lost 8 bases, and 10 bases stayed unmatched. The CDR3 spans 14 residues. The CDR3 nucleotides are TGTGCCCTGGATGCGACAGGGGGGTATTCACCCCTCCACTTT. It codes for CALDATGGYSPLHF.